A single sample gave rise to the 30 T cell receptor beta chains below, sequenced in a study of spatial heterogeneity in lung cancer. Regarding time point: sample taken at primary tumor resection. Researchers sequenced whole RNA taken from tumor, nontumor lung or frozen PBMC without sorting. TCRdb recomputed calls from the 5' RACE reads with MiXCR, one row per CDR3 protein. In the table there are tens of thousands of distinct CDR3 sequences, about an eighth of which are singletons. The sample consisted of PBMCs, taken at surgery. These receptors all come from a male donor with early-stage non-small cell lung cancer.

This clonotype was seen repeatedly, ten times or more. The CDR3 sequence is CATSQILGPRQETQYF. For the CDR3, the DNA is TGTGCCACCAGTCAAATCCTGGGACCTCGTCAAGAGACCCAGTACTTC. This chain links TRBV24-1 with TRBJ2-5; D may match TRBD1 or TRBD2 (5 bases each). The CDR3 totals 16 residues. CDR1 KGHDR and CDR2 SFDVKD come from the germline V gene. Trimming left V 6 bases short and J 2 bases short, with 18 bases between.

A few counts support this clonotype. The V call is TRBV5-1, the J call TRBJ2-1; D gene ambiguous. The CDR3 loop spans 12 amino acids. Germline CDR1 is SGHRS and CDR2 is YFSETQ. The V end lost 2 bases, the J end lost 7 bases, and 7 bases lay between the germline ends. The CDR3, as DNA: TGCGCCAGCAGCTTTACTCAGAATGAGCAGTTCTTC. It is translated as CASSFTQNEQFF. Full variable domain (outside the CDR3, taken from reference TRBV5-1 and TRBJ2-1): KAGVTQTPRYLIKTRGQQVTLSCSPISGHRSVSWYQQTPGQGLQFLFEYFSETQRNKGNFPGRFSGRQFSNSRSEMNVSTLELGDSALYLCASSFTQNEQFFGPGTRLTVL.

The gene calls are TRBV20-1 and TRBJ2-1; 8 bases are shared with TRBD2. The germline CDR1 and CDR2 sequences are DFQATT and SNEGSKA (reference sequence). CDR3 length equals 15 residues. V shed 2 bases and J 3 bases; nucleotides not matched to a gene: 6. CDR3 sequence reads: CSARKRGQNYNEQFF. As DNA, the CDR3 is TGCAGTGCTAGAAAGCGGGGGCAAAACTACAATGAGCAGTTCTTC.

This clonotype showed up just a few times. The chain couples TRBV5-4 to TRBJ2-7; D unresolved. This CDR3 is 13 amino acids long. V lost 4 bases to trimming and J lost 0 bases, with 8 bases between them. Germline V gives CDR1 SGHNT, CDR2 YYREEE (reference sequence). The CDR3 DNA reads TGTGCCAGCAGCGTGCAACTCTCCTACGAGCAGTACTTC. This gives the protein CASSVQLSYEQYF.

Only a few counts were recorded for this clonotype. The chain uses TRBV7-9 and TRBJ1-4, with 7 bases identical to TRBD1. The CDR3 is 15 amino acids. Trimming at V came to 1 base and at J to 7 bases, leaving 6 bases not matched to a gene. CDR1 SEHNR and CDR2 FQNEAQ come from the germline V gene (reference sequence). The CDR3 here is CASSLGGTVGEKLFF. The CDR3 DNA reads as TGTGCCAGCAGCTTAGGGGGGACAGTCGGTGAAAAACTGTTTTTT.

The rearrangement uses TRBV24-1 and TRBJ2-7; D may correspond to TRBD1 or TRBD2 (5 bases each). The V and J ends lost 0 bases and 5 bases respectively, with 10 bases between them. Germline V gene sequence: CDR1 KGHDR, CDR2 SFDVKD. The CDR3 contains 14 residues. This chain's CDR3 is CATSDLGTPNEQYF. In DNA form, the CDR3 reads TGTGCCACCAGTGATTTGGGGACCCCCAACGAGCAGTACTTC.

V and J are TRBV14 and TRBJ2-1; D not certain. V was cut by 4 bases and J by 7 bases, with 11 bases left in between. The CDR3 is 13 residues long. From germline, CDR1 is SGHDN and CDR2 FVKESK. CDR3 region: CASSRNRQNEQFF. The CDR3 DNA is TGTGCCAGCAGCCGAAACCGCCAGAATGAGCAGTTCTTC.

This clonotype was found a few times. The V call is TRBV28, the J call TRBJ2-5; no definite D call. The CDR3 is 9 amino acids. CDR1 MDHEN and CDR2 SYDVKM come from the germline V gene. Trimming shortened V by 9 bases and J by 7 bases, and 6 bases separated the two germline ends. CDR3 DNA sequence: TGTGCCAGGATAGGGACCCAGTACTTC. Amino acids: CARIGTQYF.

The chain combines TRBV6-1 with TRBJ1-1, with D unresolved. This CDR3 region has 15 residues. CDR1 MNHNS and CDR2 SASEGT come from the germline V gene. V gave up 7 bases and J gave up 0 bases, with 15 bases separating them. Written as DNA, the CDR3 is TGTGCCAGCACATCAGAAACGGCTATGAACACTGAAGCTTTCTTT. Translating gives CASTSETAMNTEAFF.

The chain employs TRBV30 and TRBJ1-2; D not resolved. Germline CDR1 is GTSNPN and CDR2 is SVGIG (reference sequence). V was shortened by 5 bases and J by 8 bases, with 15 bases between the two germline ends. The CDR3 is made up of 12 amino acids. CDR3 sequence (DNA): TGTGCCTGGGCCCTCCAGTCCGGGGGCTACACCTTC. It encodes CAWALQSGGYTF. The variable domain in full, completed from reference TRBV30 and TRBJ1-2, reads SQTIHQWPATLVQPVGSPLSLECTVEGTSNPNLYWYRQAAGRGLQLLFYSVGIGQISSEVPQNLSASRPQDRQFILSSKKLLLSDSGFYLCAWALQSGGYTFGSGTRLTVV.

The rearrangement joins TRBV20-1 to TRBJ2-7, with 8 bases lining up with TRBD1. The CDR3 loop spans 13 amino acids. Germline trimming cut 6 bases from V and 2 bases from J; bases unmatched to any gene: 6. Per the germline V gene, CDR1 is DFQATT and CDR2 is SNEGSKA (reference sequence). The CDR3 here is CSAPGQGPYEQYF. CDR3 sequence (DNA): TGCAGTGCCCCCGGACAGGGTCCCTACGAGCAGTACTTC.

This clonotype was seen a handful of times. The gene calls are TRBV30 and TRBJ2-3; 8 bases align to TRBD1. The CDR3 sequence is 13 residues long. The germline gives CDR1 GTSNPN, CDR2 SVGIG (reference sequence). Trimming at V came to 5 bases and at J to 6 bases, leaving 7 bases not matched to a gene. The CDR3 DNA is TGTGCCTGGTGCCTGCAGGGGGCGGATACGCAGTATTTT. Translating gives CAWCLQGADTQYF.

This clonotype turned up a few times. This rearrangement joins TRBV6-2 or TRBV6-3 to TRBJ1-6; 9 bases are shared with TRBD1. The CDR3 sequence is 14 residues long. Per germline, CDR1 MNHEY and CDR2 SVGEGT. Germline trimming cut 5 bases from V and 9 bases from J; bases unmatched to any gene: 5. The CDR3 DNA sequence: TGTGCCAGCAGTCCCGACAGGGGGTCTTCACCCCTCCACTTT. It specifies CASSPDRGSSPLHF.

In its sample, this clonotype was seen many times. The J gene is TRBJ2-7, the V gene TRBV7-2; 7 bases are shared with TRBD2. CDR3 length: 15 residues. J gave up 6 bases and V 5 bases, and 13 bases lay outside the gene matches. The germline V gene has CDR1 SGHTA and CDR2 FQGNSA. The chain's CDR3 is CASSRGGSYVGEQYF. In nucleotides, the CDR3 is TGTGCCAGCAGCAGAGGCGGGAGTTACGTTGGCGAGCAGTACTTC.

This clonotype was counted many times. The V and J genes are TRBV28 and TRBJ2-1; D not resolved. The CDR3 covers 13 residues. Germline V gene lookup returns CDR1 MDHEN and CDR2 SYDVKM. Trimming took 5 bases from V and 9 from J, leaving 14 bases between them. Written as DNA, the CDR3 is TGTGCCAGCAGTAACCGACTGTGGGGTGAGCAGTTCTTC. This sequence encodes CASSNRLWGEQFF.

This clonotype was seen repeatedly, ten times or more. V is TRBV7-8 and J is TRBJ2-2; 9 positions agree with TRBD2. V lost 1 base to trimming and J lost 4 bases; unmatched junction nucleotides: 1. Germline CDR1 reads SGHVS; CDR2 reads FQNEAQ. This CDR3 comprises 15 residues. CDR3 region: CASSLGGRGTGELFF. The DNA of the CDR3 is TGTGCCAGCAGCTTAGGCGGGAGGGGCACCGGGGAGCTGTTTTTT.

This clonotype was counted only a few times. This chain uses TRBV19 with TRBJ2-3; 9 bases line up with TRBD1. The trim removed 2 bases at V and 4 bases at J, leaving 4 bases unmatched. The CDR3 runs to 15 residues. From germline, CDR1 is LNHDA and CDR2 SQIVND (reference sequence). DNA for the CDR3: TGTGCCAGTAGTATAAACAGGGGGCCGGCAGATACGCAGTATTTT. It encodes CASSINRGPADTQYF.

This clonotype was observed at least ten times. The chain joins TRBV28 to TRBJ2-7; possible D gene TRBD2, 6 bases. V was clipped by 5 bases and J by 9 bases, with 17 bases between them. Germline CDR1 is MDHEN and CDR2 is SYDVKM. CDR3 size: 13 residues. The CDR3 DNA reads as TGTGCCAGCAGTCCTCCGGGGGAACGGTGGCAGTACTTC. Its protein product is CASSPPGERWQYF.

This clonotype was picked up a small number of times. The J gene is TRBJ1-2, the V gene TRBV7-2; D remains unclear. Germline loops: CDR1 SGHTA, CDR2 FQGNSA. V lost 7 bases and J 1 base, leaving 13 bases between the germline ends. CDR3 length: 14 residues. This chain's CDR3 is CASTPQAVNYGYTF. The CDR3 nucleotides are TGTGCCAGCACCCCGCAGGCAGTTAACTATGGCTACACCTTC.

There are a few counts of this clonotype. The rearrangement joins TRBV3-1 to TRBJ1-5; 8 bases line up with TRBD1. The CDR3 consists of 14 residues. CDR1 is LGHDT and CDR2 is YNNKEL in the germline V gene (reference sequence). The trim removed 4 bases at V and 2 bases at J, leaving 1 base unmatched. This CDR3 is CASSPTGGNQPQHF. The CDR3 coding sequence is TGTGCCAGCAGCCCGACAGGGGGCAATCAGCCCCAGCATTTT. The full variable domain, with the rest looked up from reference TRBV3-1 and TRBJ1-5, is DTAVSQTPKYLVTQMGNDKSIKCEQNLGHDTMYWYKQDSKKFLKIMFSYNNKELIINETVPNRFSPKSPDKAHLNLHINSLELGDSAVYFCASSPTGGNQPQHFGDGTRLSIL.

This clonotype has more than one count but fewer than ten. The rearrangement uses TRBV6-5 and TRBJ2-7; 12 bases are shared with TRBD1. The CDR3 covers 15 residues. Per germline, CDR1 MNHEY and CDR2 SVGAGI. With V trimmed by 0 bases and J by 4 bases, 1 base remained unmatched. CDR3 residues: CASSYSGQGAYEQYF. CDR3 nucleotide sequence: TGTGCCAGCAGTTACTCGGGACAGGGGGCATACGAGCAGTACTTC.

The table lists this clonotype with a few counts. The J gene is TRBJ2-6, the V gene TRBV18; D remains unclear. Germline V gives CDR1 KGHSH, CDR2 LQKENI. The CDR3 covers 17 residues. The V end lost 2 bases, the J end lost 2 bases, and 13 bases lay between the germline ends. The CDR3 DNA reads TGTGCCAGCTCACCAATCCTGGGCACGACTGGGGCCAACGTCCTGACTTTC. Protein sequence: CASSPILGTTGANVLTF.

J is TRBJ1-1 and V is TRBV20-1; D is possibly TRBD1 (5 bases). Trimming removed 1 base from V and 3 bases from J, with 15 bases in between. This CDR3 region has 15 residues. CDR1 and CDR2 from the germline V gene are DFQATT and SNEGSKA (reference sequence). For the CDR3, the DNA is TGCAGTGCTAGAGGAGGAGACAGTTTTTACACTGAAGCTTTCTTT. Translating it yields CSARGGDSFYTEAFF.

This clonotype has more than one count but fewer than ten. J is TRBJ2-3 and V is TRBV20-1, with TRBD2 matching 10 bases. With 1 base clipped from V and 4 bases from J, the junction kept 5 bases outside the gene matches. This CDR3 has 15 amino acids. Germline V gene data show CDR1 as DFQATT and CDR2 as SNEGSKA (reference sequence). The CDR3 spells CSARVAGGPPDTQYF. The CDR3 DNA reads TGCAGTGCTAGAGTAGCGGGGGGCCCCCCAGATACGCAGTATTTT.

The gene calls are TRBV28 and TRBJ1-5; perhaps TRBD1 as D (5 bases). The CDR3 runs 15 residues. CDR1 is MDHEN and CDR2 is SYDVKM in the germline V gene. Trimming took off 10 bases at V and 2 bases at J, with 18 bases between the two ends. The CDR3 spells CATWVQGEGNQPQHF. CDR3 nucleotide sequence: TGTGCCACCTGGGTCCAGGGTGAGGGCAATCAGCCCCAGCATTTT.

This clonotype was detected ten times or more. CDR3 sequence: CAWSPRGETQYF. The CDR3 nucleotides are TGTGCCTGGAGTCCCCGGGGAGAGACCCAGTACTTC. V usage is TRBV30 and J usage is TRBJ2-5, with D tentatively TRBD2 (5 bases). Trimming stripped 2 bases from V and 4 bases from J, with 8 bases between. Germline V gene lookup returns CDR1 GTSNPN and CDR2 SVGIG (reference sequence). CDR3 length equals 12 residues.

This clonotype was detected many times. The genes are TRBV7-2 and TRBJ1-4; 7 nucleotides agree with TRBD1. CDR1 and CDR2 from the germline V gene are SGHTA and FQGNSA. The J segment lost 6 bases and the V segment lost 4 bases, leaving 5 bases of the junction unmatched. This CDR3 contains 14 residues. Here the CDR3 reads CASSWKGGDEKLFF. In DNA form, the CDR3 reads TGTGCCAGCAGCTGGAAAGGGGGCGATGAAAAACTGTTTTTT.

This clonotype occurred a few times. J is TRBJ2-7 and V is TRBV5-4; D is ambiguous. This CDR3 is 12 amino acids long. Trimming shortened V by 0 bases and J by 6 bases, and 7 bases separated the two germline ends. CDR1 is SGHNT and CDR2 is YYREEE in the germline V gene (reference sequence). CDR3 DNA: TGTGCCAGCAGCTTGGTGGTGGGCGAGCAGTACTTC. Amino acids: CASSLVVGEQYF.

This clonotype occurred many times. This chain links TRBV5-4 with TRBJ2-3; no firm D call. The CDR3 sequence is 16 residues long. Trimming shortened V by 4 bases and J by 0 bases, and 15 bases separated the two germline ends. The germline CDR1 and CDR2 sequences are SGHNT and YYREEE (reference sequence). This CDR3 reads CASSPEQTLSTDTQYF. CDR3 sequence (DNA): TGTGCCAGCAGCCCAGAACAGACACTCAGCACAGATACGCAGTATTTT.

This clonotype has only a few counts. This chain joins TRBV3-1 and TRBJ2-5; possible D gene TRBD1, 5 bases. CDR1 LGHDT and CDR2 YNNKEL come from the germline V gene (reference sequence). V dropped 1 base and J dropped 4 bases, with 7 bases sitting between them. This CDR3 spans 13 amino acids. The CDR3 DNA reads TGTGCCAGCAGCCAAGTCGACAGAGAGACCCAGTACTTC. It is translated as CASSQVDRETQYF.